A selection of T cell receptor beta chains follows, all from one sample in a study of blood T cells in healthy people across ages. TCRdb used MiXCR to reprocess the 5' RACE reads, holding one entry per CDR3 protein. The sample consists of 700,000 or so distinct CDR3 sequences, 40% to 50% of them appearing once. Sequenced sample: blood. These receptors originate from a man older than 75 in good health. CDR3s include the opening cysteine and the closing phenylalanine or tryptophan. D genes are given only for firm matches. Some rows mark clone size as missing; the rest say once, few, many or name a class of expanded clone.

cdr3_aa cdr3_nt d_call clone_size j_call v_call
CASSEDTNTEAFF TGTGCCAGCAGTGAAGATACCAACACTGAAGCTTTCTTT NA NA TRBJ1-1 TRBV2
CSARDRVFQETQFF TGCAGTGCTAGAGACAGGGTTTTCCAAGAGACCCAGTTCTTC NA NA TRBJ2-1 TRBV20-1
CSGSGFGQETQYF TGCAGCGGCTCAGGGTTTGGTCAAGAGACCCAGTACTTC NA many TRBJ2-5 TRBV29-1
CSASLGPEAFF TGCAGCGCCTCCCTGGGTCCTGAAGCTTTCTTT NA NA TRBJ1-1 TRBV29-1
CAGSAREEQYF TGTGCCGGGAGTGCTAGGGAGGAGCAGTACTTC NA NA TRBJ2-7 TRBV30
CSTRDSNQPQHF TGCAGTACTAGAGATAGCAATCAGCCCCAGCATTTT NA NA TRBJ1-5 TRBV20-1
CASSQDRQGGGYTF TGCGCCAGCAGCCAAGATCGACAGGGCGGCGGCTACACCTTC TRBD1 NA TRBJ1-2 TRBV4-3
CASSPQGLRDTQYF TGTGCCAGCAGCCCGCAGGGTCTGCGAGATACGCAGTATTTT NA few TRBJ2-3 TRBV3-1
CASTLGGGEQFF TGTGCCAGCACGTTGGGGGGCGGGGAGCAGTTCTTC NA once TRBJ2-1 TRBV9
CASSLPQGVTDTQYF TGTGCCAGCAGTTTACCCCAGGGGGTCACAGATACGCAGTATTTT TRBD1 few TRBJ2-3 TRBV12-3/TRBV12-4
CSARDSATEAFF TGCAGTGCTAGAGATTCGGCGACTGAAGCTTTCTTT NA NA TRBJ1-1 TRBV20-1
CASSYQWLQQGSSGYTF TGTGCCAGCAGTTATCAATGGCTCCAGCAGGGAAGTAGCGGCTACACCTTC NA NA TRBJ1-2 TRBV27
CSARPTSGELGEQYF TGCAGTGCTAGACCGACTAGCGGGGAATTGGGTGAGCAGTACTTC TRBD2 NA TRBJ2-5 TRBV20-1
CAIETSGRADHGYTF TGTGCCATCGAGACTAGCGGGAGGGCCGATCATGGCTACACCTTC NA few TRBJ1-2 TRBV6-2/TRBV6-3
CASRHPRDEQYF TGTGCCAGCAGGCACCCGAGGGACGAGCAGTACTTC NA NA TRBJ2-7 TRBV6-5
CATTGGGLEKLFF TGTGCCACCACCGGGGGGGGTTTGGAGAAACTGTTTTTT NA NA TRBJ1-4 TRBV2
CASSLQEGRNEQYF TGTGCCAGCAGCTTACAAGAGGGTCGGAATGAGCAGTACTTC NA NA TRBJ2-7 TRBV7-3
CASSFSGRDPHNEQYF TGTGCCAGCAGTTTTAGCGGGAGGGACCCCCACAATGAGCAGTACTTC TRBD2 NA TRBJ2-7 TRBV6-2/TRBV6-3
CASSQEGLAGGGSTDTQYF TGCGCCAGCAGCCAAGAAGGACTAGCGGGAGGGGGAAGTACAGATACGCAGTATTTT TRBD2 few TRBJ2-3 TRBV4-3
CASSLTLGQGAHEQYF TGTGCCAGCAGCCTTACCCTGGGACAGGGGGCCCACGAGCAGTACTTC TRBD1 few TRBJ2-7 TRBV7-9
CASSFSPPGSYTF TGTGCCAGCAGTTTTAGTCCACCTGGGAGCTACACCTTC NA NA TRBJ1-2 TRBV12-3/TRBV12-4
CASTEGNEQFF TGTGCCAGCACTGAGGGGAATGAGCAGTTCTTC NA once TRBJ2-1 TRBV27
CASSPGVERNEQFF TGCGCCAGCAGCCCGGGGGTTGAGCGCAATGAGCAGTTCTTC NA few TRBJ2-1 TRBV4-3
CASSQAPQHDRRETQYF TGTGCCAGCAGCCAAGCACCCCAGCACGACCGACGGGAGACCCAGTACTTC NA many TRBJ2-5 TRBV4-2
CASSRSGTSGSRAYNEQFF TGTGCCAGCAGCAGATCCGGGACTAGCGGGAGTAGGGCCTACAATGAGCAGTTCTTC TRBD2 few TRBJ2-1 TRBV7-2
CSASPEGLYGHTF TGCAGTGCTAGCCCAGAAGGTCTCTATGGCCACACCTTC NA few TRBJ1-2 TRBV20-1
CASGVAGGRNTQYF TGTGCCAGCGGGGTAGCGGGAGGGCGAAATACGCAGTATTTT TRBD2 NA TRBJ2-3 TRBV6-2/TRBV6-3
CASSFRGRDNEQFF TGCGCCAGCAGCTTCCGGGGTCGGGACAATGAGCAGTTCTTC NA NA TRBJ2-1 TRBV5-1
CSAPASAGPAYTF TGCAGTGCTCCGGCGAGCGCAGGGCCGGCTTACACCTTC NA NA TRBJ1-2 TRBV20-1
CASSRQGMKETQYF TGTGCCAGCAGCCGACAGGGAATGAAAGAGACCCAGTACTTC TRBD1 NA TRBJ2-5 TRBV11-2
CSARNPGGGETQYF TGCAGTGCTAGAAATCCAGGGGGCGGGGAGACCCAGTACTTC TRBD1 NA TRBJ2-5 TRBV20-1
CASSLPGLGVETQYF TGTGCCAGCAGCTTACCGGGACTCGGGGTGGAGACCCAGTACTTC NA NA TRBJ2-5 TRBV7-2
CSTGTSGTDTQYF TGCAGTACCGGGACTAGCGGAACAGATACGCAGTATTTT TRBD2 NA TRBJ2-3 TRBV20-1
CASTSRGRGANVLTF TGTGCCAGCACATCCCGGGGGAGAGGGGCCAACGTCCTGACTTTC NA NA TRBJ2-6 TRBV6-2/TRBV6-3
CSASAGSSYNEQFF TGCAGTGCTAGCGCTGGGAGCTCCTACAATGAGCAGTTCTTC NA few TRBJ2-1 TRBV20-1
CASRLSGTGSYNEQFF TGTGCCAGCAGACTCTCCGGGACAGGTTCCTACAATGAGCAGTTCTTC TRBD1 NA TRBJ2-1 TRBV28
CASSYLAGAISGELFF TGTGCCAGCAGCTACCTCGCAGGGGCTATATCCGGGGAGCTGTTTTTT NA NA TRBJ2-2 TRBV7-3
CATSRDLGQTAREGRYEQYF TGTGCCACCAGCAGAGATCTAGGGCAGACGGCGCGGGAGGGCCGCTACGAGCAGTACTTC TRBD2 NA TRBJ2-7 TRBV15
CASSLENTGRRNEQYF TGTGCCAGCAGCCTAGAAAACACGGGACGACGCAACGAGCAGTACTTC NA NA TRBJ2-7 TRBV4-2
CASSPDRGRSYGYTF TGTGCCAGCAGCCCGGACAGGGGGCGAAGCTATGGCTACACCTTC TRBD1 NA TRBJ1-2 TRBV7-2
CASSYGSIYSYEQYF TGTGCCAGCAGTTACGGCTCTATCTACTCCTACGAGCAGTACTTC NA NA TRBJ2-7 TRBV6-2/TRBV6-3